This T cell receptor beta chain was sequenced for a study of shared clonotypes between healthy human individuals (TCRdb year 2020). Looking at the study overall: The cohort comprised two women and three men aged 18 to 49 years. For each donor, CD4 naive and CD4 memory were each given three plates, CD8 naive was given two plates, and CD8 memory was given one plate. Each donor's leukapheresis produced roughly between roughly 0.85 and 10 billion PBMCs. Blood TCR repertoires of a handful of healthy adults were deeply sequenced to estimate repertoire size and the extent of clonotype sharing between individuals. To increase sequencing depth and limit assay-specific biases, TCR repertoire library preparation and sequencing were carried out by different laboratories using diverse techniques.

The paper as a whole reports these results and caveats: Incomplete sequencing was indicated by rarefaction of sorted-subset datasets, despite the large sequencing depth. Sharing across a few donors was observed for 4.5% to 6.5% of naive CD4, over 3% of naive CD8, 2% to 2.5% of memory CD4, and less than 0.45% of memory CD8 clonotypes. Based on pairwise subsampling, the degree of clonotype sharing among donors was expected to be affected by sequencing depth. Because the study included a small number of donors, the genetic and exposure-history diversity represented was limited. Compared with non-shared clonotypes, the clonotypes found in all four sorted-subset donors had higher generation probabilities. Sampling was restricted to blood, and TCR repertoires in tissue are likely to differ from TCR repertoires in blood. Naive subsets generally had larger estimated clonotype richness than memory subsets.

The germline V gene sets CDR1 to SGHDN and CDR2 to FVKESK. Ends trimmed: V by 4 bases, J by 2 bases; bases unmatched to a gene: 5. The CDR3 covers 14 residues, taking in both the cysteine and the phenylalanine. Only CDR3 DNA remains: 42 bases, in frame from the first base. This clone was seen just once. Its antigen remains unidentified. No base qualities exist here, and no much larger clone lies one base off it. The donors were healthy, HIV-negative adults who had no recently reported acute infections or vaccinations. Every donor was a Caucasian adult living in Nashville, Tennessee, USA. Magnetic negative selection was used to enrich CD4+ T cells, after which naive cells were positively selected on CD45RA and the negative fraction became the memory subset. Blood was collected by leukapheresis, and PBMCs were isolated by Ficoll-Histopaque density gradient centrifugation and then cryopreserved in liquid nitrogen vapor phase. Analytical flow cytometry was used to check the purity and quantity of every magnetically sorted T cell population. Genomic DNA was isolated from each sorted fraction and quantified by UV absorbance on a Nanodrop 2000c.

Using the deep immunoSEQ assay, multiplex PCR amplified TCR CDR3 regions from genomic DNA. Extracted genomic DNA from each cell subset was distributed evenly across all wells of several immunoSEQ 96-well plates, and each plate was treated as a replicate. Each replicate PCR for sorted subsets received about 200 ng genomic DNA, equal to tens of thousands of T cell genomes. Purified libraries were quantified with a Qubit 3.0 fluorometer, sized on a Bioanalyzer 2100, and re-quantified with the KAPA Library Quantification kit. Every immunoSEQ 96-well plate was sequenced on a dedicated single-read 150-cycle Illumina NextSeq 550 flow cell. Per the source publication's procedure: Because the immunoSEQ output held only junctional sequences and lacked quality scores, the filtering could not match the filtering applied to full-length reads. Sequences were annotated with PyIR, a Python wrapper for IgBLAST v1.9, using IMGT germline references to assign V/J genes and CDR3. Reads with weak V/J assignments (E-value above 1e-6), missing CDR3, stop codons, out-of-frame junctions, or ambiguous translated residues were removed. A V3J clonotype was defined by an identical inferred V gene, J gene, and CDR3 amino acid sequence. To compute the percentage overlap between repertoires, the number of shared unique clonotypes was divided by the size of the smaller repertoire. RTK rarefaction, the Chao1 estimator, and Recon v2.1 estimates of unobserved clonotypes were used to assess repertoire richness. Generation probabilities were computed with OLGA for all TCRbeta clonotypes obtained by the gDNA method from four donors. In TCRdb, the immuneACCESS table is reduced to in-frame sequences with V and J assigned. These tables do not hold every clone; where another copy was compared, an unresolved V gene accounts for under half, and the others remain unexplained. V, J and clone size are taken as reported in that table, and D and trimming were inferred from the DNA itself. The sample table contains roughly 2 million clones; only one count was recorded for around 95% of them. Approximately 0.13% of the sample lies in the top ten.

The sequence links TRBV14 to TRBJ2-7, with 7 bases in between that match TRBD2. This TCR was sampled from a man between 18 and 35 years old in good health. The material sequenced was naive CD4+ T cells sorted from blood. This sample's cell subset or site label indicates: CD45RA+ positively selected. The base sequence is TGTGCCAGCAGCCTAACCGGGGGGACCTACGAGCAGTACTTC. Its product reads: CASSLTGGTYEQYF.